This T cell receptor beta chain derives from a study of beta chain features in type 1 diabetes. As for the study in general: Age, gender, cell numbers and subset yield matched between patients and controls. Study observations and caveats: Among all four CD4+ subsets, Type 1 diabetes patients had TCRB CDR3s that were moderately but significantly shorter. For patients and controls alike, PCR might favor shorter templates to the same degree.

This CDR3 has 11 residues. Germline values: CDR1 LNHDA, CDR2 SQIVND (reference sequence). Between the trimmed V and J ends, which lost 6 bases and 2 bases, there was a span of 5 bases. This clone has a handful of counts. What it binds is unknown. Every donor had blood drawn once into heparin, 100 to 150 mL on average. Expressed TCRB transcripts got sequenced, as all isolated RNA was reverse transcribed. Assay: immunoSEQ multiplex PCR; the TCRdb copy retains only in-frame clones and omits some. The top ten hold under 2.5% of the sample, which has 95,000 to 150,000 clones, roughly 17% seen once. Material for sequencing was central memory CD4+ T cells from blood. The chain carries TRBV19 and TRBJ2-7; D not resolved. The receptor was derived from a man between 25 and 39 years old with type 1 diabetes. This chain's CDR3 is CASSSTYEQYF. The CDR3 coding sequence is TGTGCCAGTAGCAGCACCTACGAGCAGTACTTC.